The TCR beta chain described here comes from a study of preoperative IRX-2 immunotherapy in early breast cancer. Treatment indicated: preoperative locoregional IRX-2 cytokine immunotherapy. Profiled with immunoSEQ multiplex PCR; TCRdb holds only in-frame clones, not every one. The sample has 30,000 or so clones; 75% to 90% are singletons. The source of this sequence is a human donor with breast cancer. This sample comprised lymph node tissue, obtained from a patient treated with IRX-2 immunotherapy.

This chain's CDR3 is CASSWGQGLGTQYF. For the CDR3, the DNA is TGTGCCAGCAGCTGGGGACAAGGCCTTGGGACCCAGTACTTC. This chain uses TRBV11-3 with TRBJ2-5; perhaps TRBD1 as D (6 bases). CDR3 length: 14 residues. CDR1 and CDR2 (germline): SGHNT, YENEEA. V was clipped by 4 bases and J by 7 bases, with 16 bases between them.